Below are 25 T cell receptor beta chains sequenced from a single sample in a study of shared clonotypes between healthy human individuals. Sequencing used immunoSEQ multiplex PCR; TCRdb keeps in-frame clones, though not all of them. The sample shows some 1,600,000 clones, 95% to 99% of them seen only once. The material sequenced was naive CD4+ T cells sorted from blood. Subset: CD45RA+ positively selected. These receptors were taken from a man aged 25 to 45 in good health.

The DNA for the CDR3 is TGTGCCAGCAGCGTAGAATCGCGCGACAGGGGGTTCGGAGCCGGGGAGCTGTTTTTT. Its protein is CASSVESRDRGFGAGELFF. The chain employs TRBV9 and TRBJ2-2; the match to TRBD1 covers 9 bases. CDR1 and CDR2 (germline): SGDLS, YYNGEE. V was clipped by 0 bases and J by 6 bases; unmatched bases: 15. This CDR3 region has 19 residues.

The CDR3 loop reads CASSARLAGENEQFF. CDR3 DNA: TGTGCCAGCAGCGCCCGACTAGCGGGAGAGAATGAGCAGTTCTTC. V usage is TRBV9 and J usage is TRBJ2-1, with 12 positions matching TRBD2. Germline V gene data show CDR1 as SGDLS and CDR2 as YYNGEE. The CDR3 is 15 amino acids. V was pared by 3 bases and J by 7 bases, with 5 bases of the junction left unmatched.

The V and J genes are TRBV5-4 and TRBJ2-2, with D uncertain. V lost 1 base, J lost 4 bases, and 14 bases lay in between. The CDR3 has 16 residues. Germline CDR1 is SGHNT and CDR2 is YYREEE (reference sequence). CDR3 protein: CASSLPIGTATGELFF. The CDR3 bases are TGTGCCAGCAGCTTGCCGATCGGAACGGCCACCGGGGAGCTGTTTTTT.

V gene TRBV18 combines with J gene TRBJ1-5; no firm D call. V shed 2 bases and J shed 3 bases, with 5 bases lying between them. CDR1 and CDR2 (germline): KGHSH, LQKENI. The CDR3 is 13 residues long. The CDR3 loop reads CASSPMDNQPQHF. In DNA, the CDR3 is TGTGCCAGCTCACCAATGGACAATCAGCCCCAGCATTTT.

The chain links TRBV7-2 to TRBJ1-1; D is possibly TRBD1 (5 bases). There are 18 residues in the CDR3. Between the trimmed V and J ends, which lost 2 bases and 4 bases, there was a span of 23 bases. Per germline, CDR1 SGHTA and CDR2 FQGNSA. CDR3 DNA sequence: TGTGCCAGCAGCTTATTCTCCCGTTCGGGGGTTGGGGGCACTGAAGCTTTCTTT. It specifies CASSLFSRSGVGGTEAFF.

The chain links TRBV18 to TRBJ2-5, with 7 bases aligning to TRBD2. CDR3 length: 14 residues. Looked up from germline, CDR1 is KGHSH and CDR2 is LQKENI. V shed 0 bases, J shed 9 bases, and the junction held 7 bases outside the gene matches. CDR3 DNA: TGTGCCAGCTCACCACCGACGGCGGCGGGGGCCCAGTACTTC. Protein sequence: CASSPPTAAGAQYF.

This clone has just one count. This chain's CDR3 is CASRREITGELFF. The CDR3 bases are TGCGCCAGCAGGCGGGAGATCACCGGGGAGCTGTTTTTT. This rearrangement joins TRBV5-1 to TRBJ2-2; TRBD2 agrees at 7 bases. Germline V gives CDR1 SGHRS, CDR2 YFSETQ. J gave up 4 bases and V 5 bases, and 2 bases lay outside the gene matches. This CDR3 contains 13 residues.

This chain links TRBV5-4 with TRBJ2-7; perhaps TRBD1 as D (6 bases). The CDR3 loop spans 15 amino acids. Between the trimmed V and J ends, which lost 4 bases and 5 bases, there was a span of 19 bases. Germline assignment: CDR1 SGHNT and CDR2 YYREEE (reference sequence). The CDR3 DNA reads TGTGCCAGCAGCCGTGGTGGGACACAGTCCGACGAGCAGTACTTC. Protein: CASSRGGTQSDEQYF.

The chain couples TRBV9 to TRBJ2-1, with 10 bases matching TRBD2. The CDR3 runs to 17 residues. V lost 0 bases to trimming and J lost 5 bases; unmatched junction nucleotides: 8. Germline CDR1 is SGDLS and CDR2 is YYNGEE. CDR3 DNA sequence: TGTGCCAGCAGCGTAGACCCCCTAGCGGGAGTTCACAATGAGCAGTTCTTC. This gives the protein CASSVDPLAGVHNEQFF.

V and J are TRBV27 and TRBJ2-7; D may correspond to TRBD1 or TRBD2 (6 bases each). Trimming pared 2 bases from V and 0 bases from J, leaving 20 bases between. In germline, CDR1 is MNHEY, CDR2 SMNVEV (reference sequence). The CDR3 loop spans 18 amino acids. CDR3 sequence reads: CASSLLPLGGLSSYEQYF. The CDR3 DNA follows: TGTGCCAGCAGTTTACTCCCTTTGGGGGGCCTGAGCTCCTACGAGCAGTACTTC.

The V and J genes are TRBV7-9 and TRBJ2-1; TRBD2 matches 10 bases. The CDR3 has 16 residues. Germline CDR1 reads SEHNR; CDR2 reads FQNEAQ (reference sequence). Unmatched junction bases numbered 10, after V lost 4 bases and J lost 7 bases. The CDR3 DNA sequence: TGTGCCAGCAGCTACCCAGCGGGAGGGTTTGGAAATGAGCAGTTCTTC. Protein product: CASSYPAGGFGNEQFF.

Concerning this clone itself: Other DNA sequences in the same sample also yield this CDR3. J is TRBJ2-7 and V is TRBV18, with D possibly TRBD1 on 5 matching bases. The germline V gene has CDR1 KGHSH and CDR2 LQKENI. Trimming pared 0 bases from V and 2 bases from J, leaving 11 bases between. This CDR3 region has 15 residues. CDR3 in amino acids: CASSPPSGLPYEQYF. CDR3 in DNA: TGTGCCAGCTCACCACCTTCAGGGTTACCCTACGAGCAGTACTTC. The full variable domain, with the rest looked up from reference TRBV18 and TRBJ2-7, is NAGVMQNPRHLVRRRGQEARLRCSPMKGHSHVYWYRQLPEEGLKFMVYLQKENIIDESGMPKERFSAEFPKEGPSILRIQQVVRGDSAAYFCASSPPSGLPYEQYFGPGTRLTVT.

This clone was recorded only once. J is TRBJ1-1 and V is TRBV6-1, with 7 bases that match TRBD1. Trimming removed 3 bases from V and 2 bases from J; junction bases left unmatched: 3. The CDR3 is made up of 14 amino acids. From germline, CDR1 is MNHNS and CDR2 SASEGT. CDR3 sequence (DNA): TGTGCCAGCAGTGAGGGACAGATTAACACTGAAGCTTTCTTT. Translating gives CASSEGQINTEAFF.

The chain carries TRBV6-4 and TRBJ2-1, with 8 bases aligning to TRBD2. There are 17 residues in the CDR3. V trimming: 7 bases; J trimming: 0 bases; junction bases outside the gene matches: 11. From germline, CDR1 is MRHNA and CDR2 SNTAGT. DNA for the CDR3: TGTGCCAGCATTCCCTTCCGACTAGCGAGCTCCTACAATGAGCAGTTCTTC. The encoded protein is CASIPFRLASSYNEQFF.

The V call is TRBV28, the J call TRBJ2-1; 7 bases match TRBD1. The CDR3 loop spans 17 amino acids. The ends lost 5 bases at V and 4 bases at J; junction bases unmatched: 14. Germline V gives CDR1 MDHEN, CDR2 SYDVKM. This CDR3 is CASSPTRDRGFYNEQFF. DNA for the CDR3: TGTGCCAGCAGTCCCACAAGGGACAGAGGTTTTTACAATGAGCAGTTCTTC.

Concerning this clone: Other DNA sequences within the sample encode an identical CDR3. The rearrangement links TRBV15 to TRBJ2-2; D remains ambiguous. The ends were cut back, 0 bases at V and 1 base at J, with 0 bases in the middle. This CDR3 region has 13 residues. CDR1 and CDR2 from the germline V gene are LNHNV and YYDKDF (reference sequence). CDR3 amino acids: CATSRENTGELFF. CDR3 in DNA: TGTGCCACCAGCAGAGAGAACACCGGGGAGCTGTTTTTT.

The rearrangement links TRBV19 to TRBJ2-3, with a possible D match to TRBD2 (6 bases). V was pared by 1 base and J by 5 bases, with 13 bases between. The CDR3 spans 15 residues. Per germline, CDR1 LNHDA and CDR2 SQIVND (reference sequence). CDR3 amino acids: CASSIVPSVIDTQYF. CDR3 DNA sequence: TGTGCCAGTAGTATAGTTCCTAGCGTCATAGATACGCAGTATTTT.

The chain recombines TRBV30 with TRBJ2-4; tentative D call: TRBD1 (5 bases). The ends were cut back, 2 bases at V and 1 base at J, with 9 bases in the middle. This CDR3 is 14 amino acids long. CDR1 and CDR2 from the germline V gene are GTSNPN and SVGIG (reference sequence). The CDR3: CAWSKGLAKNIQYF. In DNA, the CDR3 is TGTGCCTGGAGTAAGGGGTTGGCCAAAAACATTCAGTACTTC.

The chain is built from TRBV19 and TRBJ2-4; TRBD2 is a possible D gene (6 bases). The CDR3 totals 13 residues. V was pared by 6 bases and J by 8 bases, with 14 bases between. Germline CDR1 and CDR2: LNHDA and SQIVND (reference sequence). CDR3 DNA sequence: TGTGCCAGTAGACTCGCGGGAATTCACATTCAGTACTTC. Encoded protein: CASRLAGIHIQYF. Together with reference TRBV19 and TRBJ2-4, the CDR3 gives the full variable domain: DGGITQSPKYLFRKEGQNVTLSCEQNLNHDAMYWYRQDPGQGLRLIYYSQIVNDFQKGDIAEGYSVSREKKESFPLTVTSAQKNPTAFYLCASRLAGIHIQYFGAGTRLSVL.

The rearrangement uses TRBV19 and TRBJ1-3; no clear D gene. This CDR3 is built from 17 residues. Germline V gene data show CDR1 as LNHDA and CDR2 as SQIVND (reference sequence). V was shortened by 2 bases and J by 0 bases, with 14 bases between the two germline ends. The CDR3 region is CASSIMSGPTSGNTIYF. CDR3 sequence (DNA): TGTGCCAGTAGTATAATGTCAGGACCTACCTCTGGAAACACCATATATTTT. The full variable domain, completed using reference TRBV19 and TRBJ1-3, is DGGITQSPKYLFRKEGQNVTLSCEQNLNHDAMYWYRQDPGQGLRLIYYSQIVNDFQKGDIAEGYSVSREKKESFPLTVTSAQKNPTAFYLCASSIMSGPTSGNTIYFGEGSWLTVV.

This chain links TRBV18 with TRBJ1-1; TRBD1 is a possible D gene (6 bases). Trimming took off 4 bases at V and 3 bases at J, with 18 bases between the two ends. The V gene's germline CDR1 is KGHSH and CDR2 LQKENI. The CDR3 spans 16 residues. The CDR3 loop is CASSQTRRGQDTEAFF. The CDR3 coding sequence is TGTGCCAGCTCACAGACGCGGCGGGGGCAGGACACTGAAGCTTTCTTT.

V usage is TRBV9 and J usage is TRBJ1-3; D unresolved. Germline assignment: CDR1 SGDLS and CDR2 YYNGEE. The CDR3 has 16 residues. The V and J ends lost 4 bases and 4 bases respectively, with 18 bases between them. CDR3 in amino acids: CASSPIWVPQGNTIYF. For the CDR3, the DNA is TGTGCCAGCAGCCCGATATGGGTCCCGCAAGGAAACACCATATATTTT.

V usage is TRBV6-1 and J usage is TRBJ1-1, with D uncertain. V lost 4 bases to trimming and J lost 1 base, with 10 bases between them. The CDR3 has 14 residues. The germline gives CDR1 MNHNS, CDR2 SASEGT. CDR3 residues: CASSVFPSNTEAFF. The CDR3, as DNA: TGTGCCAGCAGTGTTTTCCCCTCGAACACTGAAGCTTTCTTT.

In this sample, this clone turned up once. J is TRBJ2-1 and V is TRBV7-3, with 10 bases aligning to TRBD1. CDR1 is SGHTA and CDR2 is FQGTGA in the germline V gene. Unmatched junction bases numbered 10, after V lost 4 bases and J lost 7 bases. This CDR3 is 16 amino acids long. DNA of the CDR3: TGTGCCAGCAGCTGGACCGGGACAGGGGTAAGAAATGAGCAGTTCTTC. Translated, it gives CASSWTGTGVRNEQFF.

As regards this clone: Other DNA sequences in this sample translate to the same CDR3. The chain recombines TRBV18 with TRBJ2-3; weak D call: TRBD1 (5 bases). From germline, CDR1 is KGHSH and CDR2 LQKENI. This CDR3 is built from 14 residues. V shed 1 base and J shed 3 bases, with 8 bases lying between them. CDR3 DNA sequence: TGTGCCAGCTCACCACGCCAGGGAACAGATACGCAGTATTTT. Residues: CASSPRQGTDTQYF.